A single sample gave rise to the 32 T cell receptor beta chains below, sequenced in a study of blood T cell repertoires in COVID-19. TCRdb's copy holds only in-frame clones and misses some; the assay was immunoSEQ multiplex PCR. The table lists about 200,000 clones, approximately 87% of them singletons. What was sequenced was peripheral blood. The receptors were gathered from a woman in her 70s with acute or convalescent COVID-19.

This chain uses TRBV14 with TRBJ1-2; D is ambiguous. This CDR3 is 13 amino acids long. Germline V gene lookup returns CDR1 SGHDN and CDR2 FVKESK. The ends were cut back, 4 bases at V and 8 bases at J, with 14 bases in the middle. The CDR3 region is CASSPLRHSGYTF. CDR3 nucleotide sequence: TGTGCCAGCAGCCCCTTAAGGCACAGCGGCTACACCTTC. Based on the CDR3 plus reference TRBV14 and TRBJ1-2, the full variable domain is EAGVTQFPSHSVIEKGQTVTLRCDPISGHDNLYWYRRVMGKEIKFLLHFVKESKQDESGMPNNRFLAERTGGTYSTLKVQPAELEDSGVYFCASSPLRHSGYTFGSGTRLTVV.

This clone appeared a single time. V gene TRBV7-9 combines with J gene TRBJ2-7; a weak D match, TRBD1 (6 bases). Trimming shortened V by 1 base and J by 6 bases, and 13 bases separated the two germline ends. Looked up from germline, CDR1 is SEHNR and CDR2 is FQNEAQ (reference sequence). The CDR3 has 14 amino acids. CDR3 nucleotide sequence: TGTGCCAGCAGCTTAGTTCGGACAGACGTCGAGCAGTACTTC. Its translation: CASSLVRTDVEQYF.

The gene calls are TRBV7-9 and TRBJ1-4; TRBD1 matches at 7 bases. Trimming at V came to 5 bases and at J to 4 bases, leaving 10 bases not matched to a gene. Germline V gene sequence: CDR1 SEHNR, CDR2 FQNEAQ (reference sequence). CDR3 length equals 16 residues. CDR3 amino acids: CASSAGGFSFNEKLFF. For the CDR3, the DNA is TGTGCCAGCAGCGCAGGGGGATTCAGCTTTAATGAAAAACTGTTTTTT.

V is TRBV29-1 and J is TRBJ2-7; 8 nucleotides line up with TRBD2. Germline values: CDR1 SQVTM, CDR2 ANQGSEA. Trimming at V came to 6 bases and at J to 3 bases, leaving 7 bases not matched to a gene. The CDR3 contains 13 residues. This CDR3 is CSVSGLGLYEQYF. Written as DNA, the CDR3 is TGCAGCGTATCGGGACTAGGGCTCTACGAGCAGTACTTC.

The chain recombines TRBV3-1 (or the pseudogene TRBV3-2) with TRBJ1-2; TRBD1 agrees at 9 bases. This CDR3 comprises 14 residues. The germline CDR1 and CDR2 sequences are LGHDT and YNNKEL (reference sequence). Germline trimming cut 5 bases from V and 5 bases from J; bases unmatched to any gene: 6. Here the CDR3 DNA reads TGTGCCAGCAGCACGAAAGGGACAGGGTATGGCTACACCTTC. Its protein is CASSTKGTGYGYTF.

The CDR3 loop reads CASSGWRGNTGELFF. CDR3 in DNA: TGTGCCAGCAGCGGATGGAGGGGTAACACCGGGGAGCTGTTTTTT. The chain uses TRBV9 and TRBJ2-2; D is perhaps TRBD2 (6 bases). Trimming stripped 3 bases from V and 2 bases from J, with 11 bases between. The CDR3 covers 15 residues. Germline V gene sequence: CDR1 SGDLS, CDR2 YYNGEE.

This chain uses TRBV25-1 with TRBJ1-2; 9 bases map to TRBD1. Losses at the gene ends were 6 bases for V and 5 bases for J; bases not matched to a gene: 4. The CDR3 consists of 13 residues. The V gene's germline CDR1 is MGHDK and CDR2 SYGVNS. Here the CDR3 reads CASRGTGTYGYTF. CDR3 DNA: TGTGCCAGCAGAGGGACAGGGACTTATGGCTACACCTTC.

In nucleotides, the CDR3 is TGTGCCAGCAGCCGCGATTTTGGACAGGGTAACTATGGCTACACCTTC. This encodes CASSRDFGQGNYGYTF. The chain is built from TRBV7-2 and TRBJ1-2; 8 bases agree with TRBD1. Germline V lookup: CDR1 SGHTA, CDR2 FQGNSA. V shed 5 bases and J 1 base; nucleotides not matched to a gene: 9. CDR3 length equals 16 residues.

This clone was recorded a few times. The chain employs TRBV5-6 and TRBJ2-1; D unclear. V dropped 2 bases and J dropped 7 bases, with 10 bases sitting between them. CDR1 SGHDT and CDR2 YYEEEE come from the germline V gene. The CDR3 extends over 13 amino acids. CDR3 DNA: TGTGCCAGCAGCTTAGCAGGCAAGAATGAGCAGTTCTTC. It codes for CASSLAGKNEQFF.

The chain combines TRBV5-1 with TRBJ1-1, with a possible D match to TRBD1 (5 bases). CDR1 SGHRS and CDR2 YFSETQ come from the germline V gene. Trimming left V 2 bases short and J 2 bases short, with 7 bases between. This CDR3 comprises 13 residues. The DNA of the CDR3 is TGCGCCAGCAGCTTCCAGGGAAACACTGAAGCTTTCTTT. As protein: CASSFQGNTEAFF.

This sequence joins TRBV27 and TRBJ1-5; TRBD1 aligns across 7 bases. J gave up 5 bases and V 6 bases, and 7 bases lay outside the gene matches. This CDR3 is built from 14 residues. Germline V gives CDR1 MNHEY, CDR2 SMNVEV (reference sequence). CDR3 coding DNA: TGTGCCAGCAGCCCACAGGGGTCTTATCAGCCCCAGCATTTT. Translating gives CASSPQGSYQPQHF.

The chain couples TRBV5-1 to TRBJ2-5, with D possibly being TRBD1 (6 bases). Germline CDR1 is SGHRS and CDR2 is YFSETQ. Deletions cut 4 bases from V and 4 bases from J, with 8 bases between. The CDR3 extends over 12 amino acids. This chain's CDR3 is CASSLQGETQYF. CDR3 coding DNA: TGCGCCAGCAGCCTACAGGGAGAGACCCAGTACTTC.

The genes are TRBV5-1 and TRBJ1-3; D ambiguous. Germline V gene sequence: CDR1 SGHRS, CDR2 YFSETQ. This CDR3 region has 16 residues. V was pared by 0 bases and J by 0 bases, with 10 bases between. For the CDR3, the DNA is TGCGCCAGCAGCTTGGCAGGATCGAGCTCTGGAAACACCATATATTTT. This codes for CASSLAGSSSGNTIYF. The full variable domain, its missing parts supplied by reference TRBV5-1 and TRBJ1-3, is KAGVTQTPRYLIKTRGQQVTLSCSPISGHRSVSWYQQTPGQGLQFLFEYFSETQRNKGNFPGRFSGRQFSNSRSEMNVSTLELGDSALYLCASSLAGSSSGNTIYFGEGSWLTVV.

This chain uses TRBV18 with TRBJ1-2; a weak D match, TRBD1 (6 bases). There are 12 residues in the CDR3. V lost 2 bases and J 6 bases, leaving 7 bases between the germline ends. Germline V gene lookup returns CDR1 KGHSH and CDR2 LQKENI. CDR3 in amino acids: CASSPWTDGYTF. The CDR3 region has the DNA TGTGCCAGCTCACCATGGACAGATGGCTACACCTTC.

V usage is TRBV19 and J usage is TRBJ1-5; D is ambiguous. Trimming stripped 1 base from V and 4 bases from J, with 8 bases between. The CDR3 contains 14 residues. Germline V gene sequence: CDR1 LNHDA, CDR2 SQIVND (reference sequence). The DNA for the CDR3 is TGTGCCAGTAGTATAGTTGCGGGAAATCAGCCCCAGCATTTT. Translated, it gives CASSIVAGNQPQHF.

This chain joins TRBV29-1 and TRBJ2-2; no clear D gene. Germline V CDR1 and CDR2: SQVTM, ANQGSEA. CDR3 size: 14 residues. Trimming cost V 4 bases and J 1 base, with 10 bases left between them. Here the CDR3 reads CSVGFKRNTGELFF. The CDR3 bases are TGCAGCGTTGGTTTCAAGCGGAACACCGGGGAGCTGTTTTTT.

This clone showed up just a few times. This chain links TRBV18 with TRBJ1-1, with D hard to call. The CDR3 totals 15 residues. The ends were cut back, 1 base at V and 1 base at J, with 10 bases in the middle. CDR1 and CDR2 (germline): KGHSH, LQKENI. CDR3 nucleotides: TGTGCCAGCTCACCACGTCCCACAGAGAACACTGAAGCTTTCTTT. It encodes CASSPRPTENTEAFF.

The chain uses TRBV2 and TRBJ1-5, with 7 bases lining up with TRBD1. The CDR3 is 14 amino acids. Germline CDR1 SNHLY, CDR2 FYNNEI. J gave up 0 bases and V 7 bases, and 3 bases lay outside the gene matches. DNA for the CDR3: TGTGCCAGCACGGCAGGGGGTAGCAATCAGCCCCAGCATTTT. It encodes CASTAGGSNQPQHF.

V and J are TRBV11-2 and TRBJ2-2, with D tentatively TRBD2 (6 bases). V dropped 1 base and J dropped 0 bases, with 6 bases sitting between them. This CDR3 spans 15 amino acids. From germline, CDR1 is SGHAT and CDR2 FQNNGV. The chain's CDR3 is CASSLGGANTGELFF. The DNA of the CDR3 is TGTGCCAGCAGCTTAGGGGGGGCGAACACCGGGGAGCTGTTTTTT.

The chain has TRBV15 and TRBJ1-4; 11 bases fit TRBD1. With V trimmed by 5 bases and J by 0 bases, 11 bases remained unmatched. This CDR3 comprises 19 residues. Germline CDR1 and CDR2: LNHNV and YYDKDF (reference sequence). In nucleotides, the CDR3 is TGTGCCACCAGCGGGCGGCGGACAGGGGGCGTCGCAACTAATGAAAAACTGTTTTTT. This gives the protein CATSGRRTGGVATNEKLFF.

The chain links TRBV19 to TRBJ1-1; TRBD1 might be the D (6 bases). The germline V gene encodes CDR1 LNHDA and CDR2 SQIVND (reference sequence). The length of the CDR3 is 15 residues. V lost 7 bases and J 3 bases, leaving 18 bases between the germline ends. The chain's CDR3 is CASTPAGTPYTEAFF. In DNA form, the CDR3 reads TGTGCCAGTACCCCTGCCGGGACACCTTACACTGAAGCTTTCTTT.

The CDR3 DNA reads as TGTGCCATCAGTCAGGGGGCCCTCTCCTACGAGCAGTACTTC. Protein sequence: CAISQGALSYEQYF. The chain carries TRBV10-3 and TRBJ2-7; 8 bases match TRBD1. The J segment lost 0 bases and the V segment lost 5 bases, leaving 3 bases of the junction unmatched. The CDR3 totals 14 residues. Germline-derived CDR1 and CDR2 are ENHRY and SYGVKD.

The V call is TRBV7-9, the J call TRBJ1-5, with TRBD1 as a possible D gene (6 bases). The CDR3 is made up of 15 amino acids. V lost 8 bases and J lost 3, with 17 bases in between. Germline CDR1 and CDR2: SEHNR and FQNEAQ (reference sequence). The CDR3 loop reads CASGKTGTDNQPQHF. CDR3 nucleotides: TGTGCCAGCGGCAAGACAGGAACCGACAATCAGCCCCAGCATTTT.

This clone was seen only once. V is TRBV19 and J is TRBJ1-2, with D hard to call. Per germline, CDR1 LNHDA and CDR2 SQIVND (reference sequence). V was pared by 6 bases and J by 6 bases, with 8 bases between. The CDR3 has 11 residues. The CDR3 nucleotides are TGTGCCAGTAGAGAGGCTGATGGCTACACCTTC. As protein: CASREADGYTF.

The V gene is TRBV6-5, the J gene TRBJ2-1, with TRBD2 matching over 8 bases. With 4 bases clipped from V and 4 bases from J, the junction kept 6 bases outside the gene matches. Germline V gene lookup returns CDR1 MNHEY and CDR2 SVGAGI. There are 15 residues in the CDR3. This chain's CDR3 is CASSSRGDAYNEQFF. The CDR3 region has the DNA TGTGCCAGCAGTTCGCGGGGGGACGCGTACAATGAGCAGTTCTTC.

This chain joins TRBV5-8 and TRBJ2-7, with TRBD2 as a possible D gene (6 bases). The CDR3 extends over 14 amino acids. Germline V CDR1 and CDR2: SGHTS, YDEGEE. Trimming removed 1 base from V and 7 bases from J, with 15 bases in between. The CDR3 spells CASSLPPGLQEQYF. The CDR3, as DNA: TGTGCCAGCAGCTTGCCCCCGGGACTTCAGGAGCAGTACTTC.

The chain joins TRBV5-1 to TRBJ1-1, with 7 bases fitting TRBD1. This CDR3 has 12 residues. V was pared by 2 bases and J by 11 bases, with 6 bases of the junction left unmatched. From germline, CDR1 is SGHRS and CDR2 YFSETQ. CDR3 protein: CASSLLTGRAFF. In nucleotides, the CDR3 is TGCGCCAGCAGCTTATTGACAGGGCGGGCTTTCTTT.

The chain recombines TRBV2 with TRBJ2-7; weak D call: TRBD1 (5 bases). V was clipped by 8 bases and J by 4 bases, with 12 bases between them. Germline assignment: CDR1 SNHLY and CDR2 FYNNEI. The CDR3 length is 12 residues. The CDR3 sequence: CASGLTDYEQYF. CDR3 bases: TGTGCCAGCGGATTGACAGATTACGAGCAGTACTTC.

The chain has TRBV11-3 and TRBJ1-4; 9 nucleotides line up with TRBD1. The germline gives CDR1 SGHNT, CDR2 YENEEA. The junction had 10 bases not matched to a gene; V was cut back by 5 bases and J by 0 bases. This CDR3 is built from 18 residues. The DNA for the CDR3 is TGTGCCAGCAGCAGTAACAGGGGGCGCGTAGCAACTAATGAAAAACTGTTTTTT. As protein: CASSSNRGRVATNEKLFF. Using reference TRBV11-3 and TRBJ1-4 for the parts outside the CDR3, the full variable domain is EAGVVQSPRYKIIEKKQPVAFWCNPISGHNTLYWYLQNLGQGPELLIRYENEEAVDDSQLPKDRFSAERLKGVDSTLKIQPAELGDSAVYLCASSSNRGRVATNEKLFFGSGTQLSVL.

This chain links TRBV7-2 with TRBJ1-2; TRBD1 agrees at 8 bases. V gave up 1 base and J gave up 6 bases; unmatched junction bases: 4. The germline V gene encodes CDR1 SGHTA and CDR2 FQGNSA. The length of the CDR3 is 14 residues. Written as DNA, the CDR3 is TGTGCCAGCAGCTTAGGATCGACAGGGGATGGCTACACCTTC. Residues: CASSLGSTGDGYTF. Variable domain in full (rest from reference TRBV7-2 and TRBJ1-2): GAGVSQSPSNKVTEKGKDVELRCDPISGHTALYWYRQSLGQGLEFLIYFQGNSAPDKSGLPSDRFSAERTGGSVSTLTIQRTQQEDSAVYLCASSLGSTGDGYTFGSGTRLTVV.

This chain uses TRBV20-1 with TRBJ2-1, with D perhaps matching TRBD2 (5 bases). CDR1 DFQATT and CDR2 SNEGSKA come from the germline V gene (reference sequence). The CDR3 loop spans 13 amino acids. The V and J ends lost 3 bases and 13 bases respectively, with 19 bases between them. The CDR3 spells CSASLPPGVVQFF. CDR3 coding DNA: TGCAGTGCTAGTCTCCCACCCGGGGTCGTCCAGTTCTTC.

This chain joins TRBV19 and TRBJ2-5; the match to TRBD1 covers 12 bases. CDR3 length equals 15 residues. The J segment lost 5 bases and the V segment lost 5 bases, leaving 6 bases of the junction unmatched. Germline V gene data show CDR1 as LNHDA and CDR2 as SQIVND (reference sequence). Here the CDR3 DNA reads TGTGCCAGTAGTTGGGGACAGGGGGCAGGGGAGACCCAGTACTTC. Its translation: CASSWGQGAGETQYF.